The 26 T cell receptor beta chains below all came from one sample that was sequenced in a study of early T cells in non-severe SARS-CoV-2 infection. TCRdb reanalysed the 5' RACE reads using MiXCR and keeps one entry per CDR3 protein. Of about 35,000 distinct CDR3 sequences listed, 5.8% are singletons. Sequenced input: whole blood. Source of these receptors: an adult who was a healthcare worker with PCR-confirmed SARS-CoV-2 infection or an uninfected control (not recorded which).

This clonotype was picked up many times. The chain is built from TRBV20-1 and TRBJ2-1; the match to TRBD1 covers 8 bases. Losses at the gene ends were 0 bases for V and 4 bases for J; bases not matched to a gene: 2. Per germline, CDR1 DFQATT and CDR2 SNEGSKA (reference sequence). The CDR3 totals 14 residues. The CDR3 DNA reads TGCAGTGCTAGAGAAGGGACAGGTTACAATGAGCAGTTCTTC. Translated: CSAREGTGYNEQFF.

This clonotype was counted ten times or more. The rearrangement links TRBV27 to TRBJ2-7; D not certain. CDR1 and CDR2 (germline): MNHEY, SMNVEV (reference sequence). The V end lost 6 bases, the J end lost 0 bases, and 9 bases lay between the germline ends. CDR3 length equals 13 residues. CDR3: CASRGHPSYEQYF. As DNA, the CDR3 is TGTGCCAGCAGGGGTCACCCCTCCTACGAGCAGTACTTC.

This clonotype occurred a few times. V gene TRBV6-5 combines with J gene TRBJ1-1; D unclear. Trimming pared 4 bases from V and 1 base from J, leaving 10 bases between. CDR1 MNHEY and CDR2 SVGAGI come from the germline V gene. The CDR3 loop spans 14 amino acids. The DNA of the CDR3 is TGTGCCAGCAGTTCCGAACACCGGAACACTGAAGCTTTCTTT. This translates into CASSSEHRNTEAFF.

This clonotype was seen repeatedly, ten times or more. The J gene is TRBJ2-7, the V gene TRBV7-2; 7 bases are a match to TRBD2. Germline V CDR1 and CDR2: SGHTA, FQGNSA. V gave up 5 bases and J gave up 0 bases; unmatched junction bases: 1. The CDR3 has 13 residues. The CDR3 sequence is CASSRTSSYEQYF. The CDR3 nucleotides read TGTGCCAGCAGCCGGACTAGCTCCTACGAGCAGTACTTC.

As for this clonotype: This CDR3 fails to terminate in the conserved phenylalanine or tryptophan, so it likely reflects a read error. The chain is built from TRBV12-3 or TRBV12-4 and TRBJ2-7; D is tentatively TRBD1 or TRBD2 (6 bases each). Trimming took 5 bases from V and 9 from J, leaving 23 bases between them. The CDR3 loop spans 15 amino acids. In DNA, the CDR3 is TGTGCCAGCAGTCCTGACGGGGGCCTACTACGAGTGCAGTACTCC. It translates to CASSPDGGLLRVQYS.

This clonotype was counted ten times or more. The V call is TRBV20-1, the J call TRBJ1-3, with D possibly matching TRBD1 (6 bases). Germline loops: CDR1 DFQATT, CDR2 SNEGSKA (reference sequence). Trimming left V 4 bases short and J 4 bases short, with 17 bases between. CDR3 length equals 15 residues. The DNA of the CDR3 is TGCAGTGCTATTCCCTTAGCGGGGGGCGGAAACACCATATATTTT. This codes for CSAIPLAGGGNTIYF.

The rearrangement links TRBV5-1 to TRBJ2-7; D tentatively reads TRBD1 or TRBD2 (5 bases each). Trimming stripped 2 bases from V and 4 bases from J, with 16 bases between. Germline lookup yields CDR1 SGHRS and CDR2 YFSETQ. The CDR3 consists of 15 residues. CDR3 in amino acids: CASSFYGTAPYEQYF. As DNA, the CDR3 is TGCGCCAGCAGCTTTTACGGGACGGCGCCTTACGAGCAGTACTTC.

This clonotype was seen repeatedly, ten times or more. The rearrangement uses TRBV27 and TRBJ2-5; TRBD1 agrees at 7 bases. CDR3 length equals 14 residues. Germline V gives CDR1 MNHEY, CDR2 SMNVEV (reference sequence). Trimming removed 6 bases from V and 5 bases from J; junction bases left unmatched: 9. CDR3 in amino acids: CASRRRGREETQYF. The CDR3 nucleotides are TGTGCCAGCAGAAGAAGGGGGCGAGAGGAGACCCAGTACTTC.

Comments on this clonotype: This may arise from a read error, as a much more abundant clone is one base away. The chain is built from TRBV6-1 and TRBJ2-3; D not certain. The germline V gene has CDR1 MNHNS and CDR2 SASEGT. CDR3 length: 16 amino acids. The CDR3 DNA is TGTGCCAGCAGCCGAACGGCCACCGGGCTCGGAGATATGCAGTATTTT. Translated, it gives CASSRTATGLGDMQYF.

In this sample, this clonotype turned up many times. The gene calls are TRBV7-9 and TRBJ2-1; D unclear. The germline CDR1 and CDR2 sequences are SEHNR and FQNEAQ (reference sequence). With 8 bases removed from V and 4 bases from J, the gap between germline ends came to 15 bases. The CDR3 covers 14 residues. The CDR3 DNA follows: TGTGCCAGCGCCCCCCTAGGAACTTACAATGAGCAGTTCTTC. Encoded protein: CASAPLGTYNEQFF. Variable domain in full (rest from reference TRBV7-9 and TRBJ2-1): DTGVSQNPRHKITKRGQNVTFRCDPISEHNRLYWYRQTLGQGPEFLTYFQNEAQLEKSRLLSDRFSAERPKGSFSTLEIQRTEQGDSAMYLCASAPLGTYNEQFFGPGTRLTVL.

This clonotype was recorded many times. This rearrangement joins TRBV7-9 to TRBJ2-7; possible D gene TRBD2, 6 bases. This CDR3 contains 11 residues. The germline V gene encodes CDR1 SEHNR and CDR2 FQNEAQ (reference sequence). V lost 4 bases and J lost 5, with 6 bases in between. The CDR3 loop is CASSSGDEQYF. The CDR3 region has the DNA TGTGCCAGCAGCTCGGGGGACGAGCAGTACTTC.

The chain joins TRBV10-3 to TRBJ2-7; D may be TRBD1 (5 bases). The CDR3 spans 13 residues. Between the trimmed V and J ends, which lost 2 bases and 12 bases, there was a span of 17 bases. CDR1 and CDR2 from the germline V gene are ENHRY and SYGVKD. The CDR3 protein is CAISEGQQDVRYF. DNA of the CDR3: TGTGCCATCAGTGAGGGTCAACAGGATGTTAGGTACTTC.

The rearrangement joins TRBV7-9 to TRBJ2-1; weak D call: TRBD2 (7 bases). The CDR3 length is 14 residues. CDR1 SEHNR and CDR2 FQNEAQ come from the germline V gene (reference sequence). Trimming removed 5 bases at V and 4 bases at J, with 12 bases between. CDR3 bases: TGTGCCAGCAGCGCGGGGAGGGGGTACAATGAGCAGTTCTTC. The encoded protein is CASSAGRGYNEQFF.

This clonotype was counted between two and nine times. This CDR3 reads CSVWWGNTEAFF. As DNA, the CDR3 is TGCAGTGTATGGTGGGGGAACACTGAAGCTTTCTTT. The chain carries TRBV20-1 and TRBJ1-1; D is undetermined. Germline loops: CDR1 DFQATT, CDR2 SNEGSKA (reference sequence). With 7 bases removed from V and 1 base from J, the gap between germline ends came to 10 bases. The CDR3 length is 12 residues.

Ten or more counts support this clonotype. The chain combines TRBV20-1 with TRBJ2-5; TRBD1 aligns across 7 bases. Trimming took 5 bases from V and 5 from J; bases not matched to a gene: 8. The CDR3 covers 13 residues. Germline loops: CDR1 DFQATT, CDR2 SNEGSKA (reference sequence). The CDR3 DNA follows: TGCAGTGCTCCGAGGGGGCCGGGGGAGACCCAGTACTTC. Translation gives CSAPRGPGETQYF.

In this sample, this clonotype is medium-sized. V gene TRBV29-1 combines with J gene TRBJ2-7; D gene unclear. Germline V gives CDR1 SQVTM, CDR2 ANQGSEA. V lost 0 bases and J 1 base, leaving 7 bases between the germline ends. The CDR3 has 13 residues. The CDR3: CSVEDPVSYEQYF. The CDR3, as DNA: TGCAGCGTTGAAGACCCCGTGTCCTACGAGCAGTACTTC.

This clonotype was counted only a few times. The V gene is TRBV20-1, the J gene TRBJ1-1; 8 positions agree with TRBD1. The CDR3 contains 12 residues. CDR1 is DFQATT and CDR2 is SNEGSKA in the germline V gene (reference sequence). Trimming took 4 bases from V and 10 from J; bases not matched to a gene: 8. In DNA, the CDR3 is TGCAGTGCTATGGACAGGGAGGATGGAGCTTTCTTT. This gives the protein CSAMDREDGAFF.

This clonotype was seen repeatedly, ten times or more. The chain employs TRBV6-5 and TRBJ2-1; D remains ambiguous. Germline CDR1 and CDR2: MNHEY and SVGAGI. The CDR3 extends over 14 amino acids. The germline V and J ends were trimmed by 8 bases and 8 bases, with 19 bases remaining between them. The CDR3 reads CASCRSFQWDEQFF. In DNA form, the CDR3 reads TGTGCCAGCTGTCGGTCCTTTCAGTGGGATGAGCAGTTCTTC.

This clonotype was observed many times. The chain is built from TRBV30 and TRBJ1-1; D gene uncertain. The CDR3 is 12 amino acids. V lost 4 bases and J 8 bases, leaving 14 bases between the germline ends. Germline V gene sequence: CDR1 GTSNPN, CDR2 SVGIG (reference sequence). In DNA form, the CDR3 reads TGTGCCTGGACCCCTTTGATTATGGAAGCTTTCTTT. As protein: CAWTPLIMEAFF.

This clonotype was counted ten times or more. The chain combines TRBV30 with TRBJ1-5; D is unresolved. The length of the CDR3 is 13 residues. CDR1 is GTSNPN and CDR2 is SVGIG in the germline V gene (reference sequence). The CDR3 spells CGAGGDGNQPQHF. CDR3 bases: TGTGGCGCGGGAGGAGACGGCAATCAGCCCCAGCATTTT.

At least ten counts were recorded for this clonotype. The chain combines TRBV6-6 with TRBJ2-7; a weak D match, TRBD2 (6 bases). CDR3 length: 17 residues. CDR1 is MNHNY, CDR2 SVGAGI, per germline (reference sequence). V shed 0 bases and J shed 2 bases, with 17 bases lying between them. The CDR3 nucleotides read TGTGCCAGCAGTTACTCGGTGAATGCGGGGTCCCCCTACGAGCAGTACTTC. This codes for CASSYSVNAGSPYEQYF.

This clonotype was recorded many times. This sequence joins TRBV28 and TRBJ2-6; TRBD1 or TRBD2 may be the D gene (5 bases each). V was shortened by 5 bases and J by 0 bases, with 11 bases between the two germline ends. Germline-derived CDR1 and CDR2 are MDHEN and SYDVKM. This CDR3 has 16 residues. CDR3 sequence (DNA): TGTGCCAGCAGTGGGGACGTCCACTCTGGGGCCAACGTCCTGACTTTC. Translating gives CASSGDVHSGANVLTF.

This clonotype was recorded many times. This chain uses TRBV6-6 with TRBJ2-5, with D tentatively TRBD1 (7 bases). There are 15 residues in the CDR3. CDR1 is MNHNY and CDR2 is SVGAGI in the germline V gene (reference sequence). V was trimmed by 7 bases and J by 5 bases, leaving 20 bases between them. The CDR3 region is CASNHGGGGGETQYF. DNA for the CDR3: TGTGCCAGCAATCACGGCGGAGGGGGCGGTGAGACCCAGTACTTC.

Remarks on this clonotype: A much larger clone sits a single nucleotide away, making a read error possible. The chain couples TRBV7-7 to TRBJ2-1, with D uncertain. This CDR3 spans 13 amino acids. CDR1 and CDR2 from the germline V gene are SSHAT and FNYEAQ (reference sequence). The CDR3 DNA follows: TGTGCTAGCAGCTTAGGTCCCTACATTGAGCAGTTCTTC. This encodes CASSLGPYIEQFF.

The CDR3 bases are TGCGCCAGCAGCTTAATTGACTCGCTTAGCACAGATACGCAGTATTTT. It yields the protein CASSLIDSLSTDTQYF. The chain couples TRBV5-1 to TRBJ2-3; the D is unclear. CDR1 is SGHRS, CDR2 YFSETQ, per germline. The ends were cut back, 2 bases at V and 0 bases at J, with 13 bases in the middle. CDR3 length: 16 amino acids. Full variable domain (remainder filled in from reference TRBV5-1 and TRBJ2-3): KAGVTQTPRYLIKTRGQQVTLSCSPISGHRSVSWYQQTPGQGLQFLFEYFSETQRNKGNFPGRFSGRQFSNSRSEMNVSTLELGDSALYLCASSLIDSLSTDTQYFGPGTRLTVL.

The chain recombines TRBV6-1 with TRBJ2-4; perhaps TRBD1 as D (5 bases). The CDR3 has 13 amino acids. Trimming pared 6 bases from V and 5 bases from J, leaving 11 bases between. Germline V gene sequence: CDR1 MNHNS, CDR2 SASEGT. The CDR3, as DNA: TGTGCCAGCAGAGCAGGGCCAGAAAACATTCAGTACTTC. It codes for CASRAGPENIQYF.